This T cell receptor (beta chain) is drawn from a study of regulatory T cells in long-lasting Graves disease. The CDR3 totals 14 residues. The trim removed 4 bases at V and 4 bases at J, leaving 6 bases unmatched. Germline V gene lookup returns CDR1 WSHSY and CDR2 SAAADI. Study-wide results and limits: The analysis examined peripheral blood only and excluded thyroid tissue. Among the persistent patients, approximately 2,900 public clonotypes were shared, more than the approximately 1,000 shared among new patients.

With regard to this clonotype: Antigen: not known.

Arm-PCR of CDR3 regions with iRepertoire HTBI primers generated TCR beta libraries. TCRdb passed the multiplex PCR reads through MiXCR, listing each CDR3 protein once. The sample contains some 500,000 distinct CDR3 sequences, approximately 16% of which appear only once. This sample's time point: newly diagnosed GD, antithyroid drugs for less than 3 months. PBMC-extracted RNA yielded the TCR library. These data also featured in a second study, about T cells in Graves' hyperthyroidism and ophthalmopathy. As that study records: Researchers barred patients who had uncontrolled infection, other autoimmune disease, pregnancy or lactation. Most clonotypes expanded in thyroid above 0.001 were likewise present in blood.

Sample: peripheral blood mononuclear cells (PBMCs), taken at new diagnosis, from a patient treated with antithyroid drugs. This sequence was found in a woman aged 35 to 59 with Graves disease. The chain has TRBV10-2 and TRBJ2-7, with 8 bases lining up with TRBD2. CDR3 sequence reads: CASSGGTREYEQYF. In DNA, the CDR3 is TGCGCCAGCAGTGGCGGGACTAGAGAATACGAGCAGTACTTC.